Following are 16 T cell receptor beta chains from one sample sequenced in a study of response to subunit inactivated influenza vaccine. TCRdb itself ran the RT-PCR reads through MiXCR, one entry per CDR3 protein. The sample consists of around 480,000 distinct CDR3 sequences, about 10% of them appearing once. Source: PBMCs from blood, taken 40 to 50 days after vaccination. All receptors come from a man aged 45-65 years who received an inactivated influenza vaccine.

This clonotype was counted only a few times. The J gene is TRBJ2-7, the V gene TRBV5-1, with TRBD1 identical over 8 bases. The CDR3 sequence is 12 residues long. CDR1 and CDR2 (germline): SGHRS, YFSETQ. Trimming cost V 4 bases and J 8 bases; bases outside gene matches: 5. The CDR3 spells CASSPGQAKQYF. As DNA, the CDR3 is TGCGCCAGCAGCCCGGGACAGGCAAAGCAGTACTTC. Full variable domain (rest looked up from reference TRBV5-1 and TRBJ2-7): KAGVTQTPRYLIKTRGQQVTLSCSPISGHRSVSWYQQTPGQGLQFLFEYFSETQRNKGNFPGRFSGRQFSNSRSEMNVSTLELGDSALYLCASSPGQAKQYFGPGTRLTVT.

The chain links TRBV5-1 to TRBJ2-5, with D possibly TRBD1 on 5 matching bases. CDR1 and CDR2 from the germline V gene are SGHRS and YFSETQ. V dropped 0 bases and J dropped 1 base, with 13 bases sitting between them. The CDR3 runs to 16 residues. Written as DNA, the CDR3 is TGCGCCAGCAGCTTGGTTGGCGGACACTTCCAAGAGACCCAGTACTTC. As protein: CASSLVGGHFQETQYF.

In this sample, this clonotype turned up a few times. V usage is TRBV20-1 and J usage is TRBJ2-7, with 8 bases lining up with TRBD2. V lost 1 base, J lost 4 bases, and 6 bases stayed unmatched. The germline gives CDR1 DFQATT, CDR2 SNEGSKA (reference sequence). This CDR3 has 14 residues. The CDR3 here is CSARAGLARYEQYF. CDR3 nucleotides: TGCAGTGCTAGAGCCGGACTAGCAAGATACGAGCAGTACTTC.

The chain joins TRBV12-3 or TRBV12-4 to TRBJ2-3; D might be TRBD1 (5 bases). Trimming shortened V by 5 bases and J by 4 bases, and 10 bases separated the two germline ends. This CDR3 contains 13 residues. The CDR3 region is CASSLTDADTQYF. The CDR3 DNA is TGTGCCAGCAGTCTGACAGACGCAGATACGCAGTATTTT.

This clonotype was counted at least ten times. The CDR3 is CASSVPGLANEQFF. In nucleotides, the CDR3 is TGCGCCAGCAGCGTACCGGGACTCGCCAATGAGCAGTTCTTC. This chain joins TRBV5-1 and TRBJ2-1; D is possibly TRBD2 (6 bases). CDR1 and CDR2 (germline): SGHRS, YFSETQ. The V gene lost 4 bases and the J gene lost 6 bases, with 14 bases spanning the gap. This CDR3 contains 14 residues.

The table lists this clonotype with a few counts. This chain connects TRBV29-1 to TRBJ2-3, with a possible D match to TRBD2 (5 bases). This CDR3 has 12 residues. Trimming shortened V by 4 bases and J by 2 bases, and 7 bases separated the two germline ends. CDR1 is SQVTM, CDR2 ANQGSEA, per germline. Here the CDR3 reads CSVGTFTDTQYF. CDR3 nucleotides: TGCAGCGTTGGGACTTTCACAGATACGCAGTATTTT.

This sequence joins TRBV6-5 and TRBJ2-5; D is perhaps TRBD1 or TRBD2 (5 bases each). This CDR3 comprises 14 residues. Germline CDR1 reads MNHEY; CDR2 reads SVGAGI. Trimming stripped 4 bases from V and 8 bases from J, with 17 bases between. The CDR3 protein is CASSSEGRATTQYF. The CDR3 nucleotides are TGTGCCAGCAGTTCCGAGGGCAGGGCCACTACCCAGTACTTC.

The genes are TRBV5-1 and TRBJ2-3, with TRBD1 as a possible D gene (6 bases). Trimming cost V 4 bases and J 1 base, with 16 bases left between them. The CDR3 has 16 amino acids. Germline V gene data show CDR1 as SGHRS and CDR2 as YFSETQ. DNA for the CDR3: TGCGCCAGCAGCAGCACAGGGCTCCTTGGCACAGATACGCAGTATTTT. The encoded protein is CASSSTGLLGTDTQYF. Full variable domain (rest looked up from reference TRBV5-1 and TRBJ2-3): KAGVTQTPRYLIKTRGQQVTLSCSPISGHRSVSWYQQTPGQGLQFLFEYFSETQRNKGNFPGRFSGRQFSNSRSEMNVSTLELGDSALYLCASSSTGLLGTDTQYFGPGTRLTVL.

This clonotype was counted only a few times. The V gene is TRBV15, the J gene TRBJ2-3; 8 positions agree with TRBD2. The germline V gene encodes CDR1 LNHNV and CDR2 YYDKDF (reference sequence). With V trimmed by 3 bases and J by 4 bases, 9 bases remained unmatched. The CDR3 runs to 16 residues. CDR3: CATSRGAGGGADTQYF. In DNA form, the CDR3 reads TGTGCCACCAGCAGGGGGGCGGGAGGAGGCGCAGATACGCAGTATTTT.

This clonotype has ten or more counts. V gene TRBV2 combines with J gene TRBJ1-4; D is unresolved. Germline CDR1 reads SNHLY; CDR2 reads FYNNEI. Trimming stripped 7 bases from V and 0 bases from J, with 18 bases between. CDR3 length: 17 amino acids. CDR3 bases: TGTGCCAGCAAGCCCCCCGCCAGCGAGACAACTAATGAAAAACTGTTTTTT. This codes for CASKPPASETTNEKLFF.

This chain links TRBV7-3 with TRBJ2-2; 7 nucleotides line up with TRBD1. The CDR3 has 17 residues. CDR1 SGHTA and CDR2 FQGTGA come from the germline V gene. The V gene end was trimmed by 0 bases and the J gene end by 1 base; junction bases not matched to a gene: 5. The CDR3 coding sequence is TGTGCCAGCAGCTTAACTGGAGGACAGGAGAACACCGGGGAGCTGTTTTTT. It is translated as CASSLTGGQENTGELFF.

This clonotype was recorded many times. The V call is TRBV4-3, the J call TRBJ1-2; TRBD1 agrees at 8 bases. Germline V gives CDR1 LGHNA, CDR2 YSLEER. CDR3 size: 14 residues. Trimming took 4 bases from V and 4 from J; bases not matched to a gene: 5. The CDR3 is CASSPDRAAYGYTF. The CDR3 DNA is TGCGCCAGCAGCCCGGACAGGGCGGCCTATGGCTACACCTTC.

The chain couples TRBV10-2 to TRBJ2-5; tentatively, D is TRBD1 or TRBD2 (5 bases each). In germline, CDR1 is WSHSY, CDR2 SAAADI. V lost 2 bases and J 8 bases, leaving 24 bases between the germline ends. CDR3 length: 17 amino acids. CDR3 in amino acids: CASSEEHGWGPLPTQYF. CDR3 bases: TGCGCCAGCAGTGAGGAACATGGATGGGGACCCCTCCCCACCCAGTACTTC.

The chain combines TRBV29-1 with TRBJ2-1; D uncertain. From germline, CDR1 is SQVTM and CDR2 ANQGSEA. There are 11 residues in the CDR3. The ends were cut back, 4 bases at V and 3 bases at J, with 4 bases in the middle. Here the CDR3 reads CSVGGYNEQFF. In DNA, the CDR3 is TGCAGCGTTGGGGGCTACAATGAGCAGTTCTTC.

The V call is TRBV10-3, the J call TRBJ2-1; tentatively, D is TRBD2 (6 bases). CDR1 and CDR2 (germline): ENHRY, SYGVKD. Trimming shortened V by 1 base and J by 0 bases, and 13 bases separated the two germline ends. The CDR3 consists of 17 residues. The CDR3 loop is CAISELVAALSYNEQFF. CDR3 DNA sequence: TGTGCCATCAGTGAGTTGGTAGCGGCCCTCTCCTACAATGAGCAGTTCTTC.

This rearrangement joins TRBV28 to TRBJ2-1, with D unclear. There are 15 residues in the CDR3. Trimming cost V 5 bases and J 4 bases, with 15 bases left between them. Looked up from germline, CDR1 is MDHEN and CDR2 is SYDVKM. CDR3 sequence reads: CASSPLRGPYNEQFF. CDR3 nucleotides: TGTGCCAGCAGTCCCCTCCGAGGCCCGTACAATGAGCAGTTCTTC.